This entry lists 24 T cell receptor beta chains sequenced from one sample in a study of CD4 and CD8 cells across lung adenocarcinoma regions. TCRdb reanalysed the PCR reads using MiXCR and keeps one entry per CDR3 protein. The table lists some 19,000 distinct CDR3 sequences, roughly half of them singletons. The sequenced material came from CD8+ T cells from the center of a lung tumor. These receptors all stem from a female donor with lung adenocarcinoma. The CD4 and CD8 labels of this study may be unreliable.

Only one count was recorded for this clonotype. The junction differs from germline at one of its ends, possibly a read error. CDR3 sequence: CASSSGWAVGGGPGQETQYF. Here the CDR3 DNA reads TGTGCCAGCAGTTCAGGTTGGGCGGTTGGGGGAGGCCCTGGCCAAGAGACGCAGTACTTT. This rearrangement joins TRBV27 to TRBJ2-3; TRBD2 is a possible D gene (6 bases). The CDR3 runs to 20 residues. Germline CDR1 is MNHEY and CDR2 is SMNVEV (reference sequence).

This clonotype was seen many times. The rearrangement links TRBV24-1 to TRBJ2-1; either TRBD1 or TRBD2 may supply D (6 bases each). The DNA matches TRBJ2-7 better at its end, which makes the J call doubtful. This CDR3 has 15 residues. Germline V gene sequence: CDR1 KGHDR, CDR2 SFDVKD. CDR3 protein: CATRGRGTTYNEQYF. The CDR3 nucleotides read TGTGCCACCCGGGGGCGGGGAACTACCTACAATGAGCAGTACTTC.

The chain carries TRBV3-1 and TRBJ2-1; 8 positions match TRBD2. The germline V gene encodes CDR1 LGHDT and CDR2 YNNKEL (reference sequence). CDR3 length: 14 residues. V was pared by 4 bases and J by 6 bases, with 5 bases of the junction left unmatched. DNA for the CDR3: TGTGCCAGCAGCCCCGGACTAGCTTCCAATGAGCAGTTCTTC. Its protein is CASSPGLASNEQFF.

This clonotype was recorded at least ten times. This rearrangement joins TRBV6-5 to TRBJ1-2; 7 bases agree with TRBD1. The CDR3 totals 14 residues. The germline gives CDR1 MNHEY, CDR2 SVGAGI. The junction had 5 bases not matched to a gene; V was cut back by 1 base and J by 6 bases. This chain's CDR3 is CASSYWEGANGYTF. CDR3 DNA sequence: TGTGCCAGCAGTTACTGGGAGGGGGCGAATGGCTACACCTTC.

At least ten counts were recorded for this clonotype. The V and J genes are TRBV14 and TRBJ2-2; TRBD2 agrees at 11 bases. V was pared by 4 bases and J by 6 bases, with 13 bases of the junction left unmatched. The CDR3 is 18 residues long. Looked up from germline, CDR1 is SGHDN and CDR2 is FVKESK. CDR3 in amino acids: CASSPPLARLAGSGELFF. The CDR3 DNA reads TGTGCCAGCAGCCCGCCTCTTGCCCGACTAGCGGGATCCGGGGAGCTGTTTTTT.

In its sample, this clonotype is medium-sized. The chain joins TRBV10-1 to TRBJ2-1; 8 bases are shared with TRBD2. The CDR3 sequence is 14 residues long. J was trimmed by 9 bases and V by 2 bases; bases with no gene match: 6. CDR1 is WNHNN, CDR2 SYGVQD, per germline (reference sequence). The CDR3 loop is CASSESSGISEQFF. As DNA, the CDR3 is TGCGCCAGCAGTGAGAGTAGCGGGATTAGTGAGCAGTTCTTC.

For this clonotype: Mismatch with germline at one junction end may stem from a read error. In DNA, the CDR3 is TGTGCCGGCAGTCGAGACCCAGAGACCCAGTATTTT. Amino acids: CAGSRDPETQYF. The gene calls are TRBV27 and TRBJ2-5; no definite D call. The J call may be faulty, since TRBJ2-3 better matches the DNA end. Per the germline V gene, CDR1 is MNHEY and CDR2 is SMNVEV (reference sequence). The CDR3 runs 12 residues.

This clonotype turned up a few times. The chain is built from TRBV3-1 and TRBJ2-5; the D gene is possibly TRBD2 (6 bases). From germline, CDR1 is LGHDT and CDR2 YNNKEL (reference sequence). V was pared by 0 bases and J by 1 base, with 12 bases between. CDR3 size: 16 residues. CDR3 region: CASSQEGGNLQETQYF. DNA of the CDR3: TGTGCCAGCAGCCAAGAGGGCGGGAACCTCCAAGAGACCCAGTACTTC.

This clonotype was observed many times. The chain is built from TRBV10-1 and TRBJ2-3; no definite D call. The CDR3 runs to 16 residues. Trimming removed 2 bases at V and 0 bases at J, with 12 bases between. CDR1 is WNHNN and CDR2 is SYGVQD in the germline V gene (reference sequence). This CDR3 reads CASSEGYLGSTDTQYF. CDR3 nucleotides: TGCGCCAGCAGTGAGGGCTATTTGGGTAGCACAGATACGCAGTATTTT.

This clonotype was seen only a few times. The chain carries TRBV6-1 and TRBJ2-1; 11 bases are shared with TRBD2. The DNA matches TRBJ2-7 better at its end, which makes the J call doubtful. CDR3 length: 13 amino acids. Looked up from germline, CDR1 is MNHNS and CDR2 is SASEGT. In DNA form, the CDR3 reads TGTGCCAGCAGTAGTAGCGGGAGGGGAGAGCAGTACTTC. It encodes CASSSSGRGEQYF.

Of note for this clonotype: The junction differs from germline at one of its ends, possibly a read error. This chain connects TRBV27 to TRBJ2-5; D assignment may be TRBD1 or TRBD2 (5 bases each). The CDR3 covers 15 residues. The germline V gene encodes CDR1 MNHEY and CDR2 SMNVEV (reference sequence). Here the CDR3 reads CARGFGDRHPETQYF. Written as DNA, the CDR3 is TGTGCCAGGGGGTTTGGGGACCGACACCCAGAGACGCAGTACTTC.

The sample holds one count of this clonotype. This chain connects TRBV6-1 to TRBJ2-5, with 14 bases matching TRBD2. The better agreement between TRBJ2-7 and the DNA end casts doubt on the J call. Looked up from germline, CDR1 is MNHNS and CDR2 is SASEGT. CDR3 length equals 14 residues. The CDR3, as DNA: TGTGCCAGCACCGGACTAGCGGGAGGTGGCGAGCAGTACTTC. Translating it yields CASTGLAGGGEQYF.

This sequence joins TRBV5-1 and TRBJ1-3; the match to TRBD1 covers 8 bases. Trimming took 0 bases from V and 10 from J; bases not matched to a gene: 3. CDR3 length equals 13 residues. The germline V gene encodes CDR1 SGHRS and CDR2 YFSETQ. The CDR3 DNA sequence: TGCGCCAGCAGCTTGGACAGGGGGAGGACCATATATTTT. It codes for CASSLDRGRTIYF.

This clonotype showed up just a few times. In this CDR3 the conserved last residue, phenylalanine or tryptophan, is missing, so a read error is likely. The DNA is left out, because the CDR3 cannot be placed on it with certainty; the CDR3 is given as TCRdb lists it. V is TRBV7-1 and J is TRBJ2-1. TRBV7-1 falls under the ORF class, with uncertain function. The CDR3 spans 8 residues, counting both ends. The CDR3 loop is CAQQLIES.

This clonotype was picked up many times. This sequence joins TRBV6-1 and TRBJ1-1; D possibly corresponds to TRBD1 (5 bases). CDR1 is MNHNS, CDR2 SASEGT, per germline. CDR3 length: 13 residues. V gave up 6 bases and J gave up 5 bases, with 13 bases separating them. In DNA form, the CDR3 reads TGTGCCAGCAGGGGGGTTAAGGGTACTGAAGCTTTCTTT. It codes for CASRGVKGTEAFF.

The V call is TRBV30, the J call TRBJ2-1; D possibly uses TRBD1 or TRBD2 (6 bases each). TRBJ2-4 explains the end of the DNA better; the J call may be wrong. This CDR3 comprises 14 residues. Germline-derived CDR1 and CDR2 are GTSNPN and SVGIG (reference sequence). The CDR3 sequence: CAGLGGRDEDTQYF. The CDR3 coding sequence is TGTGCGGGGCTCGGGGGCCGAGATGAAGACACTCAGTACTTC.

The chain uses TRBV5-1 and TRBJ1-3, with TRBD1 matching over 11 bases. V trimming: 3 bases; J trimming: 0 bases; junction bases outside the gene matches: 8. Per germline, CDR1 SGHRS and CDR2 YFSETQ. The CDR3 has 18 residues. The CDR3 region is CASSYGTGGSFSGNTIYF. CDR3 nucleotides: TGCGCCAGCAGCTACGGGACAGGGGGTAGCTTCTCTGGAAACACCATATATTTT.

This clonotype was observed a handful of times. The chain is built from TRBV6-2 or TRBV6-3 and TRBJ2-2; no clear D gene. Germline CDR1 is MNHEY and CDR2 is SVGEGT. The CDR3 is 18 residues long. Between the trimmed V and J ends, which lost 2 bases and 1 base, there was a span of 17 bases. This CDR3 is CASSYPLAGVMNTGELFF. CDR3 DNA sequence: TGTGCCAGCAGTTACCCATTAGCAGGAGTGATGAACACCGGGGAGCTGTTTTTT.

This rearrangement joins TRBV9 to TRBJ1-5; a weak D match, TRBD1 (6 bases). V lost 3 bases and J lost 4, with 11 bases in between. Germline V gives CDR1 SGDLS, CDR2 YYNGEE. The CDR3 is 14 residues long. This CDR3 reads CASSGGGGNQPQHF. Here the CDR3 DNA reads TGTGCCAGCAGCGGCGGGGGCGGTAATCAGCCCCAGCATTTT.

The chain recombines TRBV6-1 with TRBJ2-5, with D maybe TRBD2 (5 bases). This CDR3 comprises 14 residues. Germline loops: CDR1 MNHNS, CDR2 SASEGT. The CDR3 protein is CAGIGGRDRETQYF. Here the CDR3 DNA reads TGTGCGGGGATCGGAGGCCGTGACCGAGAGACCCAGTACTTC.

Many counts were recorded for this clonotype. The chain links TRBV4-1 to TRBJ2-3; unclear D gene. This CDR3 spans 17 amino acids. Trimming shortened V by 1 base and J by 0 bases, and 14 bases separated the two germline ends. Looked up from germline, CDR1 is MGHRA and CDR2 is YSYEKL. The CDR3 spells CASSQVPGRGSTDTQYF. CDR3 sequence (DNA): TGCGCCAGCAGCCAAGTCCCCGGCCGTGGGAGCACAGATACGCAGTATTTT.

V is TRBV27 and J is TRBJ2-2; 12 nucleotides line up with TRBD2. The J call may be in error: the DNA end matches TRBJ2-3 better. CDR1 and CDR2 from the germline V gene are MNHEY and SMNVEV (reference sequence). The CDR3 contains 17 residues. The CDR3 coding sequence is TGTGCCACCCGGCGGGGACTAGCGGGTATGAACACAGATACGCAGTATTTT. Translation gives CATRRGLAGMNTDTQYF.

The chain is built from TRBV6-5 and TRBJ2-1, with TRBD2 matching over 8 bases. The CDR3 runs 14 residues. J was trimmed by 9 bases and V by 2 bases; bases with no gene match: 6. Germline-derived CDR1 and CDR2 are MNHEY and SVGAGI. The CDR3 here is CASSYGTRIFEQFF. DNA for the CDR3: TGTGCCAGCAGTTACGGGACTAGGATATTTGAGCAGTTCTTC.

This clonotype has a count of ten or more. The CDR3 region is CASSQVPLRNTGELFF. The DNA of the CDR3 is TGCGCCAGCAGCCAGGTGCCGCTACGGAACACCGGGGAGCTGTTTTTT. The chain carries TRBV4-1 and TRBJ2-2; D uncertain. V was pared by 3 bases and J by 1 base, with 12 bases between. This CDR3 is built from 16 residues. Germline loops: CDR1 MGHRA, CDR2 YSYEKL.